Listed below are T cell receptor beta chains from one sample, sequenced in a study of blood T cell repertoires in COVID-19. TCRdb keeps only in-frame clones here, not all; method: immunoSEQ multiplex PCR. The profile shows approximately 61,000 clones, about 86% of them singletons. Sequencing was carried out using peripheral blood. These receptors were taken from a human donor in a cohort sampled during active COVID-19. CDR3s include the opening cysteine and the closing phenylalanine or tryptophan. The D gene is left open where the match is weak. Some rows mark clone size as missing; the rest say once, few, many or name a class of expanded clone.

j_call v_call clone_size d_call cdr3_nt cdr3_aa
TRBJ1-5 TRBV29-1 NA TRBD1 TGCAGCGTTGGACAGGGGGTTAATCAGCCCCAGCATTTT CSVGQGVNQPQHF
TRBJ1-2 TRBV19 NA NA TGTGCCAGTAGTATCCACAGGGCTGACGGCTACACCTTC CASSIHRADGYTF
TRBJ2-3 TRBV28 NA NA TGTGCCAGCAGTTTCGTTTTGGTGGGAGTGGCAGATACGCAGTATTTT CASSFVLVGVADTQYF
TRBJ1-4 TRBV6-5 NA NA TGTGCCAGCACAAAAACGGGGGTGGCTAATGAAAAACTGTTTTTT CASTKTGVANEKLFF
TRBJ1-3 TRBV28 once TRBD1 TGTGCCAGCAGTTTCCCCGGGACAGCGGGAAACACCATATATTTT CASSFPGTAGNTIYF
TRBJ2-3 TRBV5-1 NA NA TGCGCCAGCAGCTCGTTAGGGGCGGCAGATACGCAGTATTTT CASSSLGAADTQYF
TRBJ2-3 TRBV5-1 NA TRBD1 TGCGCCAGCAGCCTGACAGGGTATGAAGGCACAGATACGCAGTATTTT CASSLTGYEGTDTQYF
TRBJ1-4 TRBV4-1 NA TRBD1 TGCGCCAGCAGCCAAGGGGGAGCAGGGGGTACTAATGAAAAACTGTTTTTT CASSQGGAGGTNEKLFF
TRBJ2-7 TRBV28 once NA TGTGCCAGCAGACCAGGGTCCATTACAGAGCAGTACTTC CASRPGSITEQYF
TRBJ2-1 TRBV29-1 NA NA TGCAGCGTTGGGGGCCTACTCTCCTACAATGAGCAGTTCTTC CSVGGLLSYNEQFF
TRBJ2-5 TRBV11-2 NA TRBD2 TGTGCCAGCAGCAAAATCCCCGGGACTAGCGGGAGACAAGAGACCCAGTACTTC CASSKIPGTSGRQETQYF
TRBJ1-4 TRBV5-4 NA TRBD1 TGTGCCAGCAGCTCGGGGACAGGAAGAGTAGGTAGGGCTAATGAAAAACTGTTTTTT CASSSGTGRVGRANEKLFF
TRBJ2-2 TRBV2 NA NA TGTGCCAGCAACCGAGGTTTCGGGGAGCTGTTTTTT CASNRGFGELFF
TRBJ1-5 TRBV27 once NA TGTGCCAGCAGAGATCCGGGACAGCCCCAGCATTTT CASRDPGQPQHF
TRBJ2-3 TRBV27 NA TRBD2 TGTGCCAGCAGTTCGGGGCTAGCGGGAGCAACTGGGACGCAGTATTTT CASSSGLAGATGTQYF
TRBJ1-1 TRBV5-1 NA NA TGCGCCAGCAGCTTGGGACAGCAGAACACTGAAGCTTTCTTT CASSLGQQNTEAFF
TRBJ2-3 TRBV24-1 NA NA TGTGCCACCAGTGATTCCTGGACAGCCCCATCGCAGTATTTT CATSDSWTAPSQYF
TRBJ2-1 TRBV7-2 NA NA TGTGCCAGCAGCCCTAAATCCTACAATGAGCAGTTCTTC CASSPKSYNEQFF
TRBJ1-4 TRBV28 NA NA TGTGCCAGCGCCCGAGGGGGGGGACGTGAAAAACTGTTTTTT CASARGGGREKLFF
TRBJ2-1 TRBV7-2 once NA TGTGCCAGCAGCTTAACTATCGGGACTTTTTTCGATGAGCAGTTCTTC CASSLTIGTFFDEQFF
TRBJ1-1 TRBV27 NA NA TGTGCCAGCAGTTTACGGCGGCTTGGAGGGAAAGACACTGAAGCTTTCTTT CASSLRRLGGKDTEAFF
TRBJ2-3 TRBV5-1 few NA TGCGCCAGCACTCCTACTAAATGGACAGATACGCAGTATTTT CASTPTKWTDTQYF
TRBJ2-1 TRBV7-2 NA TRBD2 TGTGCCAGCAGCCCTAGGGGCAAGACTAGCGGCTCCTACAATGAGCAGTTCTTC CASSPRGKTSGSYNEQFF
TRBJ2-1 TRBV27 NA TRBD2 TGTGCCAGCAGTTCTTCTAGCGGGAGCTCCTACAATGAGCAGTTCTTC CASSSSSGSSYNEQFF
TRBJ1-4 TRBV5-1 NA NA TGCGCCAGCAGCGATCCCGACGGGAATGAAAAACTGTTTTTT CASSDPDGNEKLFF
TRBJ2-7 TRBV6-5 NA TRBD1 TGTGCCGGGGGACAGGGGGCCTACGAGCAGTACTTC CAGGQGAYEQYF
TRBJ2-3 TRBV11-2 NA TRBD1 TGTGCCAGCAGCCCCCTTGGACAGGTCCAAACAGATACGCAGTATTTT CASSPLGQVQTDTQYF
TRBJ1-2 TRBV6-5 NA NA TGTGCCAGCTCTCGGGAATTGGATGGCTACACCTTC CASSRELDGYTF
TRBJ1-4 TRBV28 NA NA TGTGCCAGCAGTTCCCTCGACGGGTTAGGAACTACTAATGAAAAACTGTTTTTT CASSSLDGLGTTNEKLFF
TRBJ1-2 TRBV3-1/TRBV3-2 NA TRBD1 TGTGCCAGCAGCCTAAGACAGGGGATGGATGGCTACACCTTC CASSLRQGMDGYTF
TRBJ1-5 TRBV28 NA NA TGTGCCAGCAGTTTACACAATCAGCCCCAGCATTTT CASSLHNQPQHF
TRBJ2-1 TRBV5-1 NA NA TGCGCCAGCAGCTTGGGCCAGTTGGATGAGCAGTTCTTC CASSLGQLDEQFF
TRBJ2-7 TRBV5-8 NA TRBD1 TGTGCCAGCAGCTTGGGGCAGGGGGCGGAAGAGCAGTACTTC CASSLGQGAEEQYF
TRBJ2-2 TRBV9 NA TRBD2 TGTGCCAGCAGCGTACAGCGGGGAGCTGGGACCGGGGAGCTGTTTTTT CASSVQRGAGTGELFF
TRBJ1-1 TRBV6-5 NA TRBD1 TGTGCCAGCAGGTGGACAGGGGGTGAAGCTTTCTTT CASRWTGGEAFF
TRBJ2-7 TRBV29-1 NA NA TGCAGCGTTGAAGAAAAAGCGAGCTCCTACGAGCAGTACTTC CSVEEKASSYEQYF
TRBJ2-1 TRBV5-1 NA TRBD2 TGCGCCAGCAGCTTGGGGGGCGGGAGCCGGGGCAATGAGCAGTTCTTC CASSLGGGSRGNEQFF
TRBJ2-7 TRBV10-3 NA TRBD1 TGTGCCATCAGTAGAGGGGGACAGTCCGAGCAGTACTTC CAISRGGQSEQYF
TRBJ2-7 TRBV21-1 once NA TGTGCCAGCACCCTACGAGGGGGGGACGAGCAGTACTTC CASTLRGGDEQYF
TRBJ2-1 TRBV9 NA NA TGTGCCAGCAGCGTAGGCACTAGCAATGAGCAGTTCTTC CASSVGTSNEQFF